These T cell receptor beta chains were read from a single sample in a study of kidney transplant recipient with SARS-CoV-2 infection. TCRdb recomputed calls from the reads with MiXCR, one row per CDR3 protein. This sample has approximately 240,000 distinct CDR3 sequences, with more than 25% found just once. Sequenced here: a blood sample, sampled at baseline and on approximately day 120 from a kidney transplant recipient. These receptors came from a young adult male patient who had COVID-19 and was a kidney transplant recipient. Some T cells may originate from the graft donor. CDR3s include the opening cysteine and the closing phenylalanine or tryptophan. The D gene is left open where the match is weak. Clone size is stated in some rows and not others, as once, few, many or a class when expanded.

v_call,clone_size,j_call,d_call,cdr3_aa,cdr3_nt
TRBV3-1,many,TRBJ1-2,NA,CASSHSRLWGGSYGYTF,TGTGCCAGCAGCCACTCAAGGCTCTGGGGGGGGAGCTATGGCTACACCTTC
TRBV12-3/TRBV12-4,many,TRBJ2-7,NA,CASSLSGKTYEQYF,TGTGCCAGCAGTTTGAGCGGAAAAACCTACGAGCAGTACTTC
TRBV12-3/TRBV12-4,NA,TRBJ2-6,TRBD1,CASRGTGSLSGANVLTF,TGTGCCAGCAGGGGGACAGGGTCCCTCTCTGGGGCCAACGTCCTGACTTTC
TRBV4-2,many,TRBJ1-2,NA,CASSQDRVAGYGYTF,TGTGCCAGCAGCCAAGATCGGGTAGCCGGCTATGGCTACACCTTC
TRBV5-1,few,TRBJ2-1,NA,CASSLKQGGPQFF,TGCGCCAGCAGCTTGAAACAGGGAGGGCCTCAGTTCTTC
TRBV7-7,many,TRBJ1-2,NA,CASSKSGKCRKTYGYTF,TGTGCCAGCAGCAAATCTGGTAAGTGCCGAAAGACCTATGGCTACACCTTC
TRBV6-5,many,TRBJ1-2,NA,CASTSRGRLGYTF,TGTGCCAGCACGTCGAGGGGAAGATTAGGCTACACCTTC
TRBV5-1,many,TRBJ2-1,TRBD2,CASSPMTSAMSSYNEQFF,TGCGCCAGCAGCCCCATGACTAGCGCCATGAGCTCCTACAATGAGCAGTTCTTC
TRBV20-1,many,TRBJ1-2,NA,CSARSLNSGVGGYTF,TGCAGTGCTAGAAGTTTAAATAGCGGGGTAGGCGGCTACACCTTC
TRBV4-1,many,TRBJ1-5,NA,CASSQEGGTSMMGPQHF,TGCGCCAGCAGCCAAGAAGGGGGGACCTCGATGATGGGGCCCCAGCATTTT
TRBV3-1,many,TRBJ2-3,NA,CASSQGGLAPTDTQYF,TGTGCCAGCAGCCAAGGGGGGCTTGCTCCCACAGATACGCAGTATTTT
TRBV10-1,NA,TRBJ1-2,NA,CASSLIPRSRKTYGYTF,TGCGCCAGCAGTCTTATCCCAAGATCGCGAAAGACCTATGGCTACACCTTC
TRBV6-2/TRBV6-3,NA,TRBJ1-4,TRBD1,CASSYDEFDRAPNEKLFF,TGTGCCAGCAGTTACGACGAGTTCGACAGGGCCCCTAATGAAAAACTGTTTTTT
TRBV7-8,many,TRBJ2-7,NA,CASSFLGGKSYEQYF,TGTGCCAGCAGCTTCCTCGGAGGAAAGTCCTACGAGCAGTACTTC
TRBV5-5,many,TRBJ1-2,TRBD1,CASSSWDRGRGYGYTF,TGTGCCAGCAGCTCTTGGGACAGGGGGCGAGGCTATGGCTACACCTTC
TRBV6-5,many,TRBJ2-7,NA,CASRQGVQASSYEQYF,TGTGCCAGCAGGCAAGGGGTACAGGCCAGCTCCTACGAGCAGTACTTC
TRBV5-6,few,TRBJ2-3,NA,CASSLSVVATSDTQYF,TGTGCCAGCAGCTTGTCAGTTGTAGCCACTTCAGATACGCAGTATTTT
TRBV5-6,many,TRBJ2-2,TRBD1,CASTSSRDRNTGELFF,TGTGCCAGCACCTCATCCCGGGACAGGAACACCGGGGAGCTGTTTTTT
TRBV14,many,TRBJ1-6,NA,CASSQGQTVYNSPLHF,TGTGCCAGCAGCCAAGGACAGACAGTATATAATTCACCCCTCCACTTT
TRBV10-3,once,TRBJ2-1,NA,CAISARDEQFF,TGTGCCATCAGTGCACGGGATGAGCAGTTCTTC
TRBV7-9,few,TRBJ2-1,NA,CASSLERGLPMYEQFF,TGTGCCAGCAGCTTAGAAAGGGGCCTCCCCATGTATGAGCAGTTCTTC
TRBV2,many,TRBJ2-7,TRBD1,CASRNEDREYEQYF,TGTGCCAGCAGGAACGAGGACAGGGAATACGAGCAGTACTTC
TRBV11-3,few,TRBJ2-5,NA,CASSSPFLVADKETQYF,TGTGCCAGCAGCTCCCCCTTCCTAGTAGCGGATAAAGAGACCCAGTACTTC
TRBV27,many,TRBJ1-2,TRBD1,CASTPGQGFDGYTF,TGTGCCAGCACTCCAGGACAGGGTTTTGATGGCTACACCTTC
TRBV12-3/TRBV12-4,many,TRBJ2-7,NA,CASSPLGYEQYF,TGTGCCAGCAGCCCCCTGGGGTACGAGCAGTACTTC
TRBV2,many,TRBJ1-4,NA,CASSEAEKLFF,TGTGCCAGCAGTGAGGCGGAAAAACTGTTTTTT
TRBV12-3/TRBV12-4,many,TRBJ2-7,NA,CASTGGLSEQYF,TGTGCCTCGACAGGCGGATTGAGCGAGCAGTACTTC
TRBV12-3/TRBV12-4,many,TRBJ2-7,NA,CASTKQSSGAYEQYF,TGTGCCAGCACCAAACAAAGTTCTGGGGCGTACGAGCAGTACTTC
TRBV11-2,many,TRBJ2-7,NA,CASSWGAGLTYEQYF,TGTGCCAGCAGTTGGGGGGCAGGACTCACCTACGAGCAGTACTTC
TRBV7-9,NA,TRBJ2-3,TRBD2,CASSKGLAEGDTQYF,TGTGCCAGCAGCAAGGGACTAGCGGAAGGAGATACGCAGTATTTT
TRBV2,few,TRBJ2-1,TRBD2,CASSGLGGGRRGEQFF,TGTGCCAGCAGTGGACTTGGGGGCGGGAGGAGGGGTGAGCAGTTCTTC
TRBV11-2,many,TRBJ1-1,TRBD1,CASSWTGRTEAFF,TGTGCCAGCAGCTGGACAGGAAGGACTGAAGCTTTCTTT
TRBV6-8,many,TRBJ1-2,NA,CASSGALRSRKTYGYTF,TGTGCCAGCAGTGGAGCATTACGCTCTAGAAAGACCTATGGCTACACCTTC
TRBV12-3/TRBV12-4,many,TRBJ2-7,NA,CASSFTAYEQYF,TGTGCCAGCAGTTTTACGGCGTACGAGCAGTACTTC
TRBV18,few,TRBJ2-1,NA,CASSPPSALYNEQFF,TGTGCCAGCTCACCTCCCTCGGCATTATACAATGAGCAGTTCTTC
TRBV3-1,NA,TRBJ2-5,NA,CASSCCHPISFSETQYF,TGTGCCAGCAGCTGCTGTCATCCCATTTCTTTCTCTGAGACCCAGTACTTC
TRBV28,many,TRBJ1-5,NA,CASSLLTASNQPQHF,TGTGCCAGCAGTTTATTGACGGCTAGCAATCAGCCCCAGCATTTT
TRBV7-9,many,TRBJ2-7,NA,CASSPPPRFGYEQYF,TGTGCCAGCAGCCCCCCCCCTAGATTTGGATACGAGCAGTACTTC
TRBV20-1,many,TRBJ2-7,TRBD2,CSARTSGFSYEQYF,TGCAGTGCAAGGACTAGCGGGTTCTCCTACGAGCAGTACTTC
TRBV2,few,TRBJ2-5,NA,CASRTGRETQYF,TGTGCCAGCAGGACCGGTAGGGAGACCCAGTACTTC
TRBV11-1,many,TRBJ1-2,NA,CASSTVSKAGKTYGYTF,TGTGCCAGCAGCACTGTCTCTAAGGCTGGAAAGACCTATGGCTACACCTTC
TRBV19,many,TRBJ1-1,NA,CASSANRALAAEAFF,TGTGCCAGTAGTGCGAACAGGGCATTGGCAGCTGAAGCTTTCTTT
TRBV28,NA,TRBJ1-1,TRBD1,CASSNPDRWEGAFF,TGTGCCAGCAGTAACCCGGACAGGTGGGAAGGAGCTTTCTTT
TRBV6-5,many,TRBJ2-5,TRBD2,CASSYRGLAGVETQYF,TGTGCCAGCAGTTACCGTGGACTAGCGGGAGTGGAGACCCAGTACTTC
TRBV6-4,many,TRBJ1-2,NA,CASSGALSHGKTYGYTF,TGTGCCAGCAGTGGTGCACTCTCACACGGAAAGACCTATGGCTACACCTTC
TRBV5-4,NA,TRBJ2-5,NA,CASSLVAPPGETQYF,TGTGCCAGCAGCTTAGTGGCTCCCCCGGGGGAGACCCAGTACTTC
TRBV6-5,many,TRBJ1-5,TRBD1,CASSVRDSGRPQHF,TGTGCCAGCAGCGTCCGGGACAGCGGACGGCCCCAGCATTTT
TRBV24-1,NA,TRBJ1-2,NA,CATSLTDSTRKTYGYTF,TGTGCCACCAGTCTGACGGATAGTACCAGAAAGACCTATGGCTACACCTTC